This T cell receptor (beta chain) is from a study of shared clonotypes between healthy human individuals. Overall study context: Each donor contributed plates that comprised three CD4 naive, three CD4 memory, two CD8 naive and one CD8 memory. Study results and limitations: Measured sharing among donors was expected to vary with sequencing depth.

In the case of this clone: The antigen is unknown. Other DNA sequences within the sample encode an identical CDR3.

Template for every sorted-subset replicate PCR totaled around 200 ng DNA, around 33,000 T cell genomes. Authors' processing steps: Junction-only sequences without quality scores were provided by ImmunoSEQ, so filtering was different. TCRdb's table, derived via immunoSEQ multiplex PCR, lists solely in-frame clones and lacks some. From that table come the V and J calls and clone size; the DNA was used to work out D and trimming. The sample has 600,000 to 800,000 clones, over 60% seen once. This sequence was found in a woman in her twenties or thirties in good health. The sequenced material came from memory CD4+ T cells sorted from blood. Subset given: CD45RA-negative fraction.

In DNA form, the CDR3 reads TGTGCCAGCAGACGGTTGAACACTGAAGCTTTCTTT. Its protein is CASRRLNTEAFF. The J gene is TRBJ1-1, the V gene TRBV28, with no clear D. V lost 6 bases, J lost 0 bases, and 5 bases lay in between. The CDR3 has 12 residues. Germline CDR1 and CDR2: MDHEN and SYDVKM.